These T cell receptor beta chains were read from a single sample in a study of T cells in Graves' hyperthyroidism and ophthalmopathy. TCRdb itself ran the multiplex PCR reads through MiXCR, one entry per CDR3 protein. The sample includes under 400,000 distinct CDR3 sequences, 15% to 20% of them seen just once. Sequenced material: blood. These receptors were collected from a woman aged 50 to 65 with Graves' hyperthyroidism. CDR3s include the opening cysteine and the closing phenylalanine or tryptophan. The D gene is left open where the match is weak. The size entry is marked missing in some rows and otherwise reads once, few, many or a size class.

j_gene	v_gene	d_gene	abundance	CDR3aa	CDR3nt
TRBJ2-1	TRBV28	TRBD2	NA	CASSFPPSGGGPFF	TGTGCCAGCAGTTTTCCTCCTAGCGGGGGAGGGCCGTTCTTC
TRBJ2-5	TRBV12-3/TRBV12-4	NA	many	CASRLTPGGETQYF	TGTGCCAGCAGACTGACCCCTGGAGGTGAGACCCAGTACTTC
TRBJ2-2	TRBV7-6	NA	few	CASSSSDYGAGELFF	TGTGCCAGCAGCTCGTCTGACTATGGGGCCGGGGAGCTGTTTTTT
TRBJ1-3	TRBV9	NA	NA	CASSVTESSGNTIYF	TGTGCCAGCAGCGTAACAGAAAGCTCTGGAAACACCATATATTTT
TRBJ2-1	TRBV28	NA	NA	CATVEGCPNEQFF	TGTGCCACCGTTGAGGGGTGTCCCAATGAGCAGTTCTTC
TRBJ2-3	TRBV20-1	TRBD2	few	CSARLLAGGDTQYF	TGCAGTGCTAGACTACTAGCGGGGGGAGATACGCAGTATTTT
TRBJ2-3	TRBV5-1	TRBD2	many	CASSPPFGSGGTDTQYF	TGCGCCAGCAGCCCCCCTTTCGGGAGCGGGGGCACAGATACGCAGTATTTT
TRBJ2-3	TRBV2	TRBD1	many	CASQRQGGTDTQYF	TGTGCCAGCCAACGACAGGGGGGCACAGATACGCAGTATTTT
TRBJ2-4	TRBV2	NA	NA	CASRGQKNIQYF	TGTGCCAGCAGAGGACAGAAAAACATTCAGTACTTC
TRBJ1-1	TRBV6-1	TRBD1	few	CASSSDRGLEAFF	TGTGCCAGCAGCTCAGACAGGGGGCTTGAAGCTTTCTTT
TRBJ2-3	TRBV20-1	NA	many	CSARNTGSDTQYF	TGCAGTGCTAGAAACACAGGTTCTGATACGCAGTATTTT
TRBJ1-1	TRBV10-3	NA	few	CAISDVEELAFF	TGTGCCATCAGTGACGTGGAGGAATTGGCTTTCTTT
TRBJ1-1	TRBV12-3/TRBV12-4	NA	many	CASSLAQGEAFF	TGTGCCAGCAGTTTAGCGCAGGGTGAAGCTTTCTTT